This T cell receptor (beta chain) comes out of a study of siplizumab effects on memory and regulatory T cells. Points from the study as a whole: Naive T cells, seemingly more diverse than memory cells, seemed major alloresponse contributors.

The data were produced by immunoSEQ multiplex PCR, yet TCRdb's version contains in-frame clones alone and is incomplete. The sample carries approximately 40,000 clones, more than 70% recorded once. The study took a few donor pairs, and their unstimulated naive, memory, effector memory and TEMRA subsets were sequenced. About this clone itself: Its antigen remains unidentified.

CDR1 SGHKS and CDR2 YYEKEE come from the germline V gene (reference sequence). This CDR3 comprises 12 residues. Trimming cost V 3 bases and J 2 bases, with 5 bases left between them. This chain uses TRBV5-5 with TRBJ1-1; no firm D call. The sample taken for sequencing was naive CD4+ T cells sorted from blood. This receptor was identified in a human donor in good health. CDR3 region: CASSSRNTEAFF. CDR3 in DNA: TGTGCCAGCAGCTCAAGAAACACTGAAGCTTTCTTT.